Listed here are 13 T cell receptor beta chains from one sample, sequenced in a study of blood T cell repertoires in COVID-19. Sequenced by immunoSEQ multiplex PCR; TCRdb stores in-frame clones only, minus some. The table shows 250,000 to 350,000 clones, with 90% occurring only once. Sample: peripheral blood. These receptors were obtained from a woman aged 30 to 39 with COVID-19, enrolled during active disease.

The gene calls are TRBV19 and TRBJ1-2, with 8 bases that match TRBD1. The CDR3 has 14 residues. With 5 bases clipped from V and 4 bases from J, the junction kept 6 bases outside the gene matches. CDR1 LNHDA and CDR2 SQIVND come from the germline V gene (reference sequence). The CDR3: CASSASGGSYGYTF. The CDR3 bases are TGTGCCAGTAGTGCTTCAGGGGGCTCCTATGGCTACACCTTC.

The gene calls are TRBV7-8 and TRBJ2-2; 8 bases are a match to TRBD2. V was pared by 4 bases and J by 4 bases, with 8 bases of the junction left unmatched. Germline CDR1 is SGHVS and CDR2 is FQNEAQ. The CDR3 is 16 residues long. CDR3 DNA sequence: TGTGCCAGCAGCTCAGTAGCGGGAATTAGCACCGGGGAGCTGTTTTTT. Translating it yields CASSSVAGISTGELFF.

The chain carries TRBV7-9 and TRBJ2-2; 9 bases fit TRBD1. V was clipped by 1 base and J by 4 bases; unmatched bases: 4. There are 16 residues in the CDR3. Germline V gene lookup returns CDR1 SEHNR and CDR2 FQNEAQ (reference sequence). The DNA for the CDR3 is TGTGCCAGCAGCTTAGTCGTGACAGGGGGCACCGGGGAGCTGTTTTTT. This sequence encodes CASSLVVTGGTGELFF.

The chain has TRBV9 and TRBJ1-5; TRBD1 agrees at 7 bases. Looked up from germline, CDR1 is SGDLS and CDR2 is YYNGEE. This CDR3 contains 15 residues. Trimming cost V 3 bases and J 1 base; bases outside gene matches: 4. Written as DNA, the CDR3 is TGTGCCAGCAGCGCGGGACAGATAAGCAATCAGCCCCAGCATTTT. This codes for CASSAGQISNQPQHF.

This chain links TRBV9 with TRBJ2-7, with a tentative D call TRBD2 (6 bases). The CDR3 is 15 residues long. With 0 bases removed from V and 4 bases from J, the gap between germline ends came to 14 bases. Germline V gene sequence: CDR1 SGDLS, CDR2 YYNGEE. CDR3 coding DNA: TGTGCCAGCAGCGTAGGGGTAGCGGAGATTTACGAGCAGTACTTC. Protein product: CASSVGVAEIYEQYF.

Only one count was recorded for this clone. The CDR3 DNA sequence: TGTGCCAGCAGTGCCGTACAGGGACCCGGGGCTGAAGCTTTCTTT. The encoded protein is CASSAVQGPGAEAFF. The rearrangement links TRBV6-4 to TRBJ1-1; TRBD1 might be the D (6 bases). The germline CDR1 and CDR2 sequences are MRHNA and SNTAGT. This CDR3 has 15 amino acids. Trimming removed 4 bases at V and 6 bases at J, with 18 bases between.

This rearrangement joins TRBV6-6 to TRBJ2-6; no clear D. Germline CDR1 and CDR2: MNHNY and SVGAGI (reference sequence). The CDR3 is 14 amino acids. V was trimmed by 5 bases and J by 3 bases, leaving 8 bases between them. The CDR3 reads CASSPTGGANVLTF. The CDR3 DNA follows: TGTGCCAGCAGTCCGACGGGTGGGGCCAACGTCCTGACTTTC.

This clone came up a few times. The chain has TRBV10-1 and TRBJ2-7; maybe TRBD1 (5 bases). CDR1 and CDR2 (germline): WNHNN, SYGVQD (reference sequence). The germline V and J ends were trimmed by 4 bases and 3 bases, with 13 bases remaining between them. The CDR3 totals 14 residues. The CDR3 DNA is TGCGCCAGCAGTGGGGTCGACAGTTTCTACGAGCAGTACTTC. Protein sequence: CASSGVDSFYEQYF.

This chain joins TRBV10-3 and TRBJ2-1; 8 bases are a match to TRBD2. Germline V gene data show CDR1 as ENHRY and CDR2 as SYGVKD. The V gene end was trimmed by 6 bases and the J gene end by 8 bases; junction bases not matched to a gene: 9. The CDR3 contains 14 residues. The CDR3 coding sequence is TGTGCCATCAGGACCGGGACTAGTCTCGATGAGCAGTTCTTC. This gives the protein CAIRTGTSLDEQFF.

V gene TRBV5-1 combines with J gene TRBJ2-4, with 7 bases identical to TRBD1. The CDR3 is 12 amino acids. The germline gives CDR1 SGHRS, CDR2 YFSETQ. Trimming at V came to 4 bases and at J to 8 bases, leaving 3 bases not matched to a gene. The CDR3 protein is CASSRQGDIQYF. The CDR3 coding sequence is TGCGCCAGCAGCAGACAGGGTGACATTCAGTACTTC.

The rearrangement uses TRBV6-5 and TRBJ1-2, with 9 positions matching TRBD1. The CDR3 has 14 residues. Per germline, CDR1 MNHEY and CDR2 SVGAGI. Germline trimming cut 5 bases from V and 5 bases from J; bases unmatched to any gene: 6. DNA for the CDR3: TGTGCCAGCAGTACAGGGGGCTCTAGATATGGCTACACCTTC. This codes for CASSTGGSRYGYTF.

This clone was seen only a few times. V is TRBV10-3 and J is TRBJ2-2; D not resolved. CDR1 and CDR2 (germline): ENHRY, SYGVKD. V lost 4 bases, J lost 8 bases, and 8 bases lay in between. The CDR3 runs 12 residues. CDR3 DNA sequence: TGTGCCATCAGTGCTACGACAGGGGAGCTGTTTTTT. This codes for CAISATTGELFF.

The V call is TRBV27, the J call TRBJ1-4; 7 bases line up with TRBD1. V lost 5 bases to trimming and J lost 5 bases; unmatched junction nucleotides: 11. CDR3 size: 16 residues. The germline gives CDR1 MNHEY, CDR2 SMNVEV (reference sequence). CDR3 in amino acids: CASSLNPPRGNEKLFF. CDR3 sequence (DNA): TGTGCCAGCAGTCTAAATCCCCCCAGGGGGAATGAAAAACTGTTTTTT. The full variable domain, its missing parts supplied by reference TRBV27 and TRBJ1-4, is EAQVTQNPRYLITVTGKKLTVTCSQNMNHEYMSWYRQDPGLGLRQIYYSMNVEVTDKGDVPEGYKVSRKEKRNFPLILESPSPNQTSLYFCASSLNPPRGNEKLFFGSGTQLSVL.